Following are 14 T cell receptor beta chains from one sample sequenced in a study of PD-L1 blockade in urothelial cancer. Data came from immunoSEQ multiplex PCR; TCRdb stores just in-frame clones and leaves some out. The sample lists about 110,000 clones, about 85% occurring once. The sequencing used PBMCs, collected around atezolizumab (anti-PD-L1) treatment. The source of these receptors is a man aged 50-59 years with urothelial cancer.

The chain combines TRBV30 with TRBJ1-1, with 8 bases aligning to TRBD1. Germline V gene lookup returns CDR1 GTSNPN and CDR2 SVGIG (reference sequence). The CDR3 is made up of 14 amino acids. The junction had 9 bases not matched to a gene; V was cut back by 4 bases and J by 5 bases. The CDR3, as DNA: TGTGCCTGGACTGCTCAGGGGGCTCGGACTGAAGCTTTCTTT. Its translation: CAWTAQGARTEAFF.

V is TRBV5-1 and J is TRBJ2-7; 7 positions agree with TRBD2. The length of the CDR3 is 14 residues. CDR1 is SGHRS, CDR2 YFSETQ, per germline. V shed 4 bases and J 3 bases; nucleotides not matched to a gene: 7. CDR3 coding DNA: TGCGCCAGCAGCCCCCGGGACTACCTCTACGAGCAGTACTTC. This translates into CASSPRDYLYEQYF.

The rearrangement uses TRBV5-1 and TRBJ2-7, with TRBD2 matching 7 bases. V dropped 3 bases and J dropped 3; count of bases not matched to a gene: 9. CDR3 length: 15 amino acids. Per the germline V gene, CDR1 is SGHRS and CDR2 is YFSETQ. The chain's CDR3 is CASSSIGGNFYEQYF. The CDR3 DNA sequence: TGCGCCAGCAGCTCCATCGGGGGGAATTTCTACGAGCAGTACTTC.

V gene TRBV25-1 combines with J gene TRBJ2-1; TRBD1 is a possible D gene (6 bases). CDR3 length: 17 residues. Looked up from germline, CDR1 is MGHDK and CDR2 is SYGVNS. V lost 4 bases to trimming and J lost 4 bases, with 20 bases between them. The CDR3 sequence: CASSAPRQALSYNEQFF. CDR3 sequence (DNA): TGTGCCAGCAGTGCACCGAGACAGGCGCTATCATACAATGAGCAGTTCTTC. The variable domain in full, completed from reference TRBV25-1 and TRBJ2-1, reads EADIYQTPRYLVIGTGKKITLECSQTMGHDKMYWYQQDPGMELHLIHYSYGVNSTEKGDLSSESTVSRIRTEHFPLTLESARPSHTSQYLCASSAPRQALSYNEQFFGPGTRLTVL.

This clone came up a few times. The chain combines TRBV19 with TRBJ2-7; the D gene is possibly TRBD2 (7 bases). Germline V gene sequence: CDR1 LNHDA, CDR2 SQIVND (reference sequence). This CDR3 contains 14 residues. V lost 6 bases, J lost 7 bases, and 19 bases lay in between. In DNA form, the CDR3 reads TGTGCCAGTAGCTCGGGGGGCCAGCGTGGGGAGCAGTACTTC. Its translation: CASSSGGQRGEQYF.

The chain joins TRBV11-3 to TRBJ1-2, with a tentative D call TRBD1 (5 bases). V gave up 5 bases and J gave up 4 bases, with 11 bases separating them. CDR1 is SGHNT and CDR2 is YENEEA in the germline V gene. There are 13 residues in the CDR3. CDR3 nucleotides: TGTGCCAGCAGCCAGCAGGGAGGCTATGGCTACACCTTC. Amino acids: CASSQQGGYGYTF.

The genes are TRBV13 and TRBJ2-3; 8 nucleotides line up with TRBD2. After removal of 3 bases from V and 0 bases from J, the junction contained 2 bases not matched to a gene. The CDR3 covers 15 residues. Germline CDR1 and CDR2: PRHDT and FYEKMQ (reference sequence). The CDR3 coding sequence is TGTGCCAGCAGCTTTAGCGGGGTTAGCACAGATACGCAGTATTTT. This translates into CASSFSGVSTDTQYF. Full variable domain (missing parts from reference TRBV13 and TRBJ2-3): AAGVIQSPRHLIKEKRETATLKCYPIPRHDTVYWYQQGPGQDPQFLISFYEKMQSDKGSIPDRFSAQQFSDYHSELNMSSLELGDSALYFCASSFSGVSTDTQYFGPGTRLTVL.

V usage is TRBV7-9 and J usage is TRBJ2-5, with D unresolved. Germline values: CDR1 SEHNR, CDR2 FQNEAQ (reference sequence). The V end lost 5 bases, the J end lost 0 bases, and 7 bases lay between the germline ends. The CDR3 runs 13 residues. The CDR3 DNA reads as TGTGCCAGCAGCCCGTTAAACCAAGAGACCCAGTACTTC. It encodes CASSPLNQETQYF. Supplemented by reference TRBV7-9 and TRBJ2-5, the full variable domain reads DTGVSQNPRHKITKRGQNVTFRCDPISEHNRLYWYRQTLGQGPEFLTYFQNEAQLEKSRLLSDRFSAERPKGSFSTLEIQRTEQGDSAMYLCASSPLNQETQYFGPGTRLLVL.

The rearrangement uses TRBV25-1 and TRBJ2-3, with a possible D match to TRBD2 (6 bases). V lost 6 bases to trimming and J lost 6 bases, with 19 bases between them. The CDR3 extends over 15 amino acids. Germline CDR1 MGHDK, CDR2 SYGVNS. The CDR3 coding sequence is TGTGCCAGCAGCCCTTCCGGGGGAGTCGCGGATACGCAGTATTTT. It specifies CASSPSGGVADTQYF. Supplemented by reference TRBV25-1 and TRBJ2-3, the full variable domain reads EADIYQTPRYLVIGTGKKITLECSQTMGHDKMYWYQQDPGMELHLIHYSYGVNSTEKGDLSSESTVSRIRTEHFPLTLESARPSHTSQYLCASSPSGGVADTQYFGPGTRLTVL.

The chain couples TRBV7-8 to TRBJ2-1, with TRBD1 identical over 7 bases. Germline CDR1 is SGHVS and CDR2 is FQNEAQ. V trimming: 5 bases; J trimming: 4 bases; junction bases outside the gene matches: 8. The CDR3 is 15 amino acids. CDR3 residues: CASSPRQGRYNEQFF. The CDR3 nucleotides are TGTGCCAGCAGCCCCCGACAGGGAAGATACAATGAGCAGTTCTTC.

The chain couples TRBV11-2 to TRBJ1-2; 8 bases are a match to TRBD1. The CDR3 loop spans 15 amino acids. The V gene end was trimmed by 6 bases and the J gene end by 3 bases; junction bases not matched to a gene: 9. Germline V gives CDR1 SGHAT, CDR2 FQNNGV. In DNA, the CDR3 is TGTGCCAGCAGGCAAAACGGACAGGGCCACTATGGCTACACCTTC. It encodes CASRQNGQGHYGYTF.

The chain has TRBV9 and TRBJ2-7; TRBD1 matches at 10 bases. The CDR3 is 15 residues long. Germline CDR1 is SGDLS and CDR2 is YYNGEE. The junction had 2 bases not matched to a gene; V was cut back by 0 bases and J by 2 bases. The CDR3 loop is CASSVDGTGAYEQYF. The CDR3 nucleotides are TGTGCCAGCAGCGTAGATGGGACAGGGGCCTACGAGCAGTACTTC.

Only a few counts were recorded for this clone. The chain has TRBV28 and TRBJ1-2; D gene uncertain. Trimming left V 5 bases short and J 4 bases short, with 11 bases between. The length of the CDR3 is 13 residues. CDR1 is MDHEN and CDR2 is SYDVKM in the germline V gene. This CDR3 reads CASSAGEGYGYTF. The CDR3 DNA is TGTGCCAGCAGTGCCGGGGAGGGCTATGGCTACACCTTC.

In nucleotides, the CDR3 is TGTGCCAGCAGCGTAGGAGCTAGCGACAGCACAGATACGCAGTATTTT. This gives the protein CASSVGASDSTDTQYF. This chain joins TRBV9 and TRBJ2-3; a weak D match, TRBD2 (6 bases). From germline, CDR1 is SGDLS and CDR2 YYNGEE. Trimming cost V 0 bases and J 0 bases, with 11 bases left between them. This CDR3 is built from 16 residues.